This T cell receptor beta chain was found in a study of beta chain features in type 1 diabetes (dated by TCRdb to between 2017 and 2018). For the study in its entirety: No differences in mean age, gender distribution, total cell number or subset yield were found between patients and healthy donors. Across all samples, some 99 million sorted cells were examined, and cell number per subset correlated strongly with RNA yield. The study compared TCRB repertoires of sorted circulating CD4+ T cell subsets between recently diagnosed type 1 diabetes patients and matched healthy donors. Naive and central memory subsets were obtained from all 30 or so donors, but regulatory and stem cell-like memory subsets were isolated from only 8 patients and roughly 8 healthy donors.

The germline V gene (reference sequence) gives CDR1 as MNHEY and CDR2 as SMNVEV. Taken from cysteine to phenylalanine, the CDR3 has 13 residues. Only the CDR3 portion is preserved as DNA: 39 bases, with reading frame beginning at the first base. Worth noting for this clone: The clone's antigen remains unknown. One end of the junction is discordant with germline, which a read error may explain.

Study-wide findings and limitations: Only small numbers of individuals were included in the HLA sub-analyses, which left unresolved whether HLA type had any influence on TCRB rearrangement. Naive, central memory and regulatory TCRB repertoires appeared to be more alike among patients than among healthy donors. Patients with type 1 diabetes made fewer insertions and deleted more nucleotides at VDJ recombination sites, implying thymic rearrangement abnormalities. PCR may preferentially amplify shorter templates, but because patient and control samples were amplified and corrected together, any resulting skew would affect both groups equally. Because cDNA rather than genomic DNA was sequenced, highly expressing activated cells could have been over-represented, although no difference in activation and CD3 levels was found between groups. In all four CD4+ subsets, TCRB CDR3 length was moderately but significantly shorter in type 1 diabetes patients.

Each donor gave one peripheral blood draw, averaging approximately 0.11 L, which was collected into heparinised tubes. A BD FACSAria II and a panel including CD45RO, CCR7, CD25, CD127, CD95 and CD27 were used to sort naive, central memory, regulatory and stem cell-like memory CD4+ T cells. All sorted populations exceeded 98% purity. Right away, PBMCs were isolated by Lymphoprep density gradient centrifugation and were stained directly, with no culture step. So that batch effects would be minimized, each experiment stained and sorted samples in pairs, pairing one healthy donor with one patient. The entire amount of isolated RNA was reverse transcribed using the High Capacity cDNA Reverse Transcription Kit, so the sequenced TCRB transcripts were expressed ones. Naive, central memory and regulatory T cell samples underwent deep immunoSEQ sequencing, averaging around 3.6 million total reads per sample. After sorted cells were lysed in RLT buffer, RNA was extracted with DNase-treated RNeasy Micro or Mini kits, with the choice depending on cell number. To prevent cross-contamination, every cell subset was processed on its own, while patient and healthy donor samples were processed together. The immunoSEQ multiplex PCR was used to amplify TCRB sequences from cDNA, yielding 87-bp fragments that span the CDR3 region. The amplicons were sequenced using the Illumina HiSeq platform. The source study handled its data this way. Synthetic template baselines were used to correct PCR bias computationally, reads within Hamming distance 2 were collapsed together, and singletons that could not be merged were discarded. Reads were aligned against IMGT to assign V, D and J genes, CDR3 length and insertions or deletions at six rearrangement sites. Within each subset, clonotype counts were normalized to the number of sorted cells before true diversity and Gini coefficients were calculated with the tcR R package. The overlap coefficient, calculated on TCRB nucleotide sequences, was used to quantify repertoire sharing. The clones in this table, taken by TCRdb from immuneACCESS, are in-frame only. Not every clone is retained; where verified, under half of the shortfall comes from an unresolved V gene, and the cause of the rest is unknown. The D gene and trimming were derived from the DNA, and the V and J assignments and clone size from that table. The sample table records a few hundred thousand clones; 9.5% to 10% of these occur just once. 0.45% to 0.65% of the sample goes to the ten largest clones.

Sequencing used central memory CD4+ T cells from blood. This clonotype was obtained from a young man with type 1 diabetes. The chain is assembled from TRBV27 and TRBJ1-5; the D gene remains uncertain. The sequence in DNA is TGTGCCGGCAGTTTAGCTGGTGGACAGCCCCAGCATTTT. Its translation reads: CAGSLAGGQPQHF.